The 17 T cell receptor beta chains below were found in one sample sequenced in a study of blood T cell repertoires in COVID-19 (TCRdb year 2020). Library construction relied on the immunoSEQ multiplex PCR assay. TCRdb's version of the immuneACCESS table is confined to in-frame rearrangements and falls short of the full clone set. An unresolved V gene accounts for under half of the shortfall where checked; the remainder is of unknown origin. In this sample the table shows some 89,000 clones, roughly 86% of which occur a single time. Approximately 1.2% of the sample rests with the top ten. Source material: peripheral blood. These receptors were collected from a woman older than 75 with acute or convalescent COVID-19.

The CDR3 loop is CASKAGTAGNEQFF. In DNA, the CDR3 is TGCGCCAGCAAAGCCGGGACAGCAGGTAATGAGCAGTTCTTC. The gene calls are TRBV5-1 and TRBJ2-1, with TRBD1 matching over 7 bases. Per germline, CDR1 SGHRS and CDR2 YFSETQ. The CDR3 is made up of 14 amino acids. J lost 7 bases, V lost 6 bases, and 10 bases had no gene match.

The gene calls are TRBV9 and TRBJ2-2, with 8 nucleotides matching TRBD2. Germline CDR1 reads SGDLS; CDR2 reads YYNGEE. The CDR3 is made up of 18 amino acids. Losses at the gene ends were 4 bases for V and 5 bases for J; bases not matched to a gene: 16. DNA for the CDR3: TGTGCCAGCAGCCTCGGGAGCGGGGGCCTAGGGGATACCGGGGAGCTGTTTTTT. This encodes CASSLGSGGLGDTGELFF.

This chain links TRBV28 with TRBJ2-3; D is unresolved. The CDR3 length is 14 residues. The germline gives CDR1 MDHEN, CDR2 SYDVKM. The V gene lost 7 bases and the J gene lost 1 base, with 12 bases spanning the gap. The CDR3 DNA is TGTGCCAGCACCTTTGTGCAGGGCACAGATACGCAGTATTTT. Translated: CASTFVQGTDTQYF.

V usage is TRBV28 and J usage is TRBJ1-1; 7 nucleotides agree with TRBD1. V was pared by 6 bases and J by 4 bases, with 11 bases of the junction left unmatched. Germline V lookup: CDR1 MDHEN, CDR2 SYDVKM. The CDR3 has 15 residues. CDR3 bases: TGTGCCAGCAGCCCTGACCGGACAGGCGGCACTGAAGCTTTCTTT. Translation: CASSPDRTGGTEAFF. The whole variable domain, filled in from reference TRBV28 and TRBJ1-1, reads DVKVTQSSRYLVKRTGEKVFLECVQDMDHENMFWYRQDPGLGLRLIYFSYDVKMKEKGDIPEGYSVSREKKERFSLILESASTNQTSMYLCASSPDRTGGTEAFFGQGTRLTVV.

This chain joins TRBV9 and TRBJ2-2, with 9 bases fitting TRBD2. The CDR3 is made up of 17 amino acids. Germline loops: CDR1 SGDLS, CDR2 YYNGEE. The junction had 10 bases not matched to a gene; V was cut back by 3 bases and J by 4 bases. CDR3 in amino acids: CASSEAGTSFVTGELFF. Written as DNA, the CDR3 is TGTGCCAGCAGCGAGGCCGGGACTAGCTTCGTCACCGGGGAGCTGTTTTTT.

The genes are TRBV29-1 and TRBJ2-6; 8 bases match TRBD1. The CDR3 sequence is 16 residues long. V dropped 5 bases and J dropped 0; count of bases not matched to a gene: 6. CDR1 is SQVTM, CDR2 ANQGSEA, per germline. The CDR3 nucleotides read TGCAGCGTTCGTCCAGGGGGCTCCTCTGGGGCCAACGTCCTGACTTTC. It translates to CSVRPGGSSGANVLTF.

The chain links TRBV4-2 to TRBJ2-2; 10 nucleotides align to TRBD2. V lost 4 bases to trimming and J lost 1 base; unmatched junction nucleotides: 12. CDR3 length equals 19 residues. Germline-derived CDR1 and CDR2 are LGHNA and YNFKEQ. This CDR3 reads CASSRRGLAGGGNTGELFF. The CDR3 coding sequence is TGTGCCAGCAGCCGGAGGGGTTTAGCGGGAGGAGGGAACACCGGGGAGCTGTTTTTT.

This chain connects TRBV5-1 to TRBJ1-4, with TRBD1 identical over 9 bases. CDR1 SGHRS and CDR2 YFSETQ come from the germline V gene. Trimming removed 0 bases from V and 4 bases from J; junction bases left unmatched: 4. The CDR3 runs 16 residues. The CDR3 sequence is CASSLVTGGSNEKLFF. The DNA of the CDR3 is TGCGCCAGCAGCTTGGTTACAGGGGGCAGTAATGAAAAACTGTTTTTT. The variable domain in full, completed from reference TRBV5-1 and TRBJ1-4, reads KAGVTQTPRYLIKTRGQQVTLSCSPISGHRSVSWYQQTPGQGLQFLFEYFSETQRNKGNFPGRFSGRQFSNSRSEMNVSTLELGDSALYLCASSLVTGGSNEKLFFGSGTQLSVL.

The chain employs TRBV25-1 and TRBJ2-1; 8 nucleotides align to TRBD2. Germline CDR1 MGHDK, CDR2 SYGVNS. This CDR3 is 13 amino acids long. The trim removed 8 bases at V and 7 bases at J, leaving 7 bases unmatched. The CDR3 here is CASESGGSNEQFF. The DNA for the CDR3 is TGTGCCAGCGAGAGCGGGGGTTCGAATGAGCAGTTCTTC. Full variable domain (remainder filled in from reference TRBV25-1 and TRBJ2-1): EADIYQTPRYLVIGTGKKITLECSQTMGHDKMYWYQQDPGMELHLIHYSYGVNSTEKGDLSSESTVSRIRTEHFPLTLESARPSHTSQYLCASESGGSNEQFFGPGTRLTVL.

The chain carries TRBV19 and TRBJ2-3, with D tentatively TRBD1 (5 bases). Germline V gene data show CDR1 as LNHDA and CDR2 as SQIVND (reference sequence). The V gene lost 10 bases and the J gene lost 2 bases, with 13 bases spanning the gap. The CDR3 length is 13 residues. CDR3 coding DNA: TGTGCCACTACGCAGGGCCACACAGATACGCAGTATTTT. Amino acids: CATTQGHTDTQYF.

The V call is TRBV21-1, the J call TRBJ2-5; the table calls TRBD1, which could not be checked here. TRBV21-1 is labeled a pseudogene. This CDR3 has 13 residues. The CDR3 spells CCEPGQAGETQYF. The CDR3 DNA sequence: TGCTGCGAACCGGGACAGGCGGGAGAGACCCAGTACTTC.

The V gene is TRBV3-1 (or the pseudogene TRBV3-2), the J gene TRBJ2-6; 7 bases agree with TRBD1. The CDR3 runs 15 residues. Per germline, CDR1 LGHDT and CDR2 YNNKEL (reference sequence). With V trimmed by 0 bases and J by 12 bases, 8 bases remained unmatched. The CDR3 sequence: CASSQDRQGFIVLTF. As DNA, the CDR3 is TGTGCCAGCAGCCAAGACAGACAGGGATTCATCGTCCTGACTTTC.

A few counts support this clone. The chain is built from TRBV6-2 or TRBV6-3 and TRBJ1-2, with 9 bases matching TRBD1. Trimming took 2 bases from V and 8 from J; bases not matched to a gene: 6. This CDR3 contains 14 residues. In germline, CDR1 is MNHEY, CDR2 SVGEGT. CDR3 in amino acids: CASSYGQGQEGYTF. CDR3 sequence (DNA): TGTGCCAGCAGTTACGGACAGGGGCAGGAAGGCTACACCTTC.

The CDR3 coding sequence is TGTGCCAGCAGCCCCGACAGTGGAAACACCATATATTTT. Its translation is CASSPDSGNTIYF. The chain employs TRBV2 and TRBJ1-3; possible D gene TRBD1, 5 bases. There are 13 residues in the CDR3. The germline CDR1 and CDR2 sequences are SNHLY and FYNNEI. Between the trimmed V and J ends, which lost 6 bases and 3 bases, there was a span of 9 bases.

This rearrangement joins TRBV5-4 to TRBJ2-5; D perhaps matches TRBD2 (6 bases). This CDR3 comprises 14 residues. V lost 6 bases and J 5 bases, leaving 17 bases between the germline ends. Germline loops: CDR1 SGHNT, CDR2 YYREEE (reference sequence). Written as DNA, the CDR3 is TGTGCCAGCACCAATCGCGGGGCTGGGGAGACCCAGTACTTC. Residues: CASTNRGAGETQYF.

CDR3 amino acids: CASSPRLVGQFF. CDR3 bases: TGTGCCAGCAGTCCTCGCTTGGTCGGGCAGTTCTTC. The V call is TRBV28, the J call TRBJ2-1; D unresolved. Looked up from germline, CDR1 is MDHEN and CDR2 is SYDVKM. The CDR3 is 12 residues long. V was cut by 5 bases and J by 12 bases, with 14 bases left in between.

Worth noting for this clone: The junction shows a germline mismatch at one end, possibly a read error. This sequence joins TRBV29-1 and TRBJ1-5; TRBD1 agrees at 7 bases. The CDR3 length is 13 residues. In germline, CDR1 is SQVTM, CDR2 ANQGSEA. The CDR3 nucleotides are TGCAGCGTGGAAGACAGGGAGGGTCAGCCCCAGCATTTT. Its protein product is CSVEDREGQPQHF.